These 28 T cell receptor beta chains were sequenced from one sample in a study of shared clonotypes between healthy human individuals. The repertoire was sequenced with immunoSEQ multiplex PCR; TCRdb's copy has only in-frame clones and lacks some. The sample records hundreds of thousands of clones, about 95% being singletons. CD45RO-negative, CCR7-positively selected cells formed the naive CD8 fraction, excluding terminally differentiated effector memory CD45RA+ cells. Sequenced material: naive CD8+ T cells sorted from blood. These receptors were taken from a young woman in good health.

V gene TRBV7-9 combines with J gene TRBJ2-1; D call uncertain. The V end lost 4 bases, the J end lost 9 bases, and 10 bases lay between the germline ends. The CDR3 is 12 residues long. Germline V gene lookup returns CDR1 SEHNR and CDR2 FQNEAQ (reference sequence). The CDR3 region has the DNA TGTGCCAGCAGCTCGCACAACACTGAGCAGTTCTTC. Translating it yields CASSSHNTEQFF.

The chain carries TRBV19 and TRBJ2-1; TRBD2 matches at 12 bases. Trimming at V came to 2 bases and at J to 2 bases, leaving 1 base not matched to a gene. The CDR3 has 16 amino acids. Germline V gives CDR1 LNHDA, CDR2 SQIVND (reference sequence). CDR3 residues: CASSILAGGPYNEQFF. CDR3 nucleotides: TGTGCCAGTAGTATACTAGCGGGAGGGCCCTACAATGAGCAGTTCTTC.

This clone was seen just once. This rearrangement joins TRBV27 to TRBJ2-2; D is uncertain. This CDR3 region has 13 residues. V lost 1 base and J 7 bases, leaving 7 bases between the germline ends. Germline V gene data show CDR1 as MNHEY and CDR2 as SMNVEV (reference sequence). CDR3 sequence reads: CASSLWVDGELFF. In nucleotides, the CDR3 is TGTGCCAGCAGTTTATGGGTCGACGGGGAGCTGTTTTTT.

The chain couples TRBV6-1 to TRBJ2-3; D is uncertain. In germline, CDR1 is MNHNS, CDR2 SASEGT. V dropped 0 bases and J dropped 1 base, with 14 bases sitting between them. This CDR3 comprises 17 residues. CDR3 nucleotides: TGTGCCAGCAGTGAAGCGCTTCGAGGAACTCGCACAGATACGCAGTATTTT. Protein product: CASSEALRGTRTDTQYF.

The CDR3 DNA reads TGCAGCGTGCTAGCGGGAGCCCTCGTTTTGGATGAGCAGTTCTTC. As protein: CSVLAGALVLDEQFF. J is TRBJ2-1 and V is TRBV29-1, with TRBD2 identical over 10 bases. The CDR3 has 15 amino acids. V gave up 6 bases and J gave up 8 bases; unmatched junction bases: 13. Germline V gene lookup returns CDR1 SQVTM and CDR2 ANQGSEA.

CDR3 DNA sequence: TGCGCCAGCAGCTCGGACAGGGGGCGGGTTACTGAAGCTTTCTTT. It is translated as CASSSDRGRVTEAFF. This rearrangement joins TRBV5-1 to TRBJ1-1; 11 bases agree with TRBD1. Germline loops: CDR1 SGHRS, CDR2 YFSETQ. J was trimmed by 5 bases and V by 3 bases; bases with no gene match: 6. The CDR3 is made up of 15 amino acids.

The table lists this clone with a count of one. The chain has TRBV6-5 and TRBJ2-1; 7 bases are shared with TRBD1. V trimming: 5 bases; J trimming: 10 bases; junction bases outside the gene matches: 14. The CDR3 consists of 15 residues. The germline CDR1 and CDR2 sequences are MNHEY and SVGAGI. CDR3 sequence reads: CASSPEGARAPEQFF. The DNA of the CDR3 is TGTGCCAGCAGTCCTGAGGGGGCCCGGGCCCCGGAGCAGTTCTTC.

CDR3 protein: CASSPRLAGGELFF. The CDR3 nucleotides read TGTGCCAGCAGTCCTAGACTAGCGGGAGGGGAGCTGTTTTTT. The chain has TRBV28 and TRBJ2-2; 11 bases align to TRBD2. V was clipped by 5 bases and J by 8 bases; unmatched bases: 4. Germline CDR1 and CDR2: MDHEN and SYDVKM. The CDR3 totals 14 residues.

The chain recombines TRBV4-1 with TRBJ2-1, with D hard to call. The CDR3 is made up of 14 amino acids. Germline CDR1 reads MGHRA; CDR2 reads YSYEKL. Trimming took 2 bases from V and 3 from J, leaving 8 bases between them. The CDR3 loop reads CASSQPRGYNEQFF. CDR3 nucleotide sequence: TGCGCCAGCAGCCAACCTAGAGGCTACAATGAGCAGTTCTTC.

V usage is TRBV4-1 and J usage is TRBJ2-3; D uncertain. The germline V gene has CDR1 MGHRA and CDR2 YSYEKL. V was shortened by 0 bases and J by 1 base, with 5 bases between the two germline ends. The CDR3 has 14 amino acids. Here the CDR3 DNA reads TGCGCCAGCAGCCAAGATATGGGCACAGATACGCAGTATTTT. It codes for CASSQDMGTDTQYF.

In DNA, the CDR3 is TGCGCCAGCAGCACACCAGCGGGAGGGTGGACCGGGGAGCTGTTTTTT. Amino acids: CASSTPAGGWTGELFF. The V and J genes are TRBV4-1 and TRBJ2-2; 10 nucleotides agree with TRBD2. V was clipped by 5 bases and J by 5 bases; unmatched bases: 8. The CDR3 has 16 residues. Per the germline V gene, CDR1 is MGHRA and CDR2 is YSYEKL.

The chain is built from TRBV29-1 and TRBJ2-5, with 11 bases fitting TRBD2. After removal of 0 bases from V and 3 bases from J, the junction contained 3 bases not matched to a gene. Germline V gene data show CDR1 as SQVTM and CDR2 as ANQGSEA. The length of the CDR3 is 15 residues. This CDR3 reads CSVEESGLAEETQYF. The CDR3 DNA reads TGCAGCGTTGAAGAGTCGGGACTAGCGGAAGAGACCCAGTACTTC.

V is TRBV19 and J is TRBJ1-3; TRBD1 is a possible D gene (6 bases). Trimming pared 4 bases from V and 0 bases from J, leaving 7 bases between. The CDR3 totals 14 residues. The germline V gene encodes CDR1 LNHDA and CDR2 SQIVND (reference sequence). CDR3 loop: CASSRTVSGNTIYF. Written as DNA, the CDR3 is TGTGCCAGTAGTAGGACAGTCTCTGGAAACACCATATATTTT.

This chain connects TRBV7-9 to TRBJ2-7; tentatively, D is TRBD1 or TRBD2 (6 bases each). Trimming cost V 11 bases and J 0 bases, with 14 bases left between them. CDR3 size: 13 residues. Germline values: CDR1 SEHNR, CDR2 FQNEAQ (reference sequence). CDR3 bases: TGTGCCGGACGAGGGGGGAGCTCCTACGAGCAGTACTTC. Translation gives CAGRGGSSYEQYF.

The chain carries TRBV11-2 and TRBJ2-1; 11 positions match TRBD2. The germline V gene has CDR1 SGHAT and CDR2 FQNNGV. This CDR3 comprises 19 residues. Unmatched junction bases numbered 18, after V lost 4 bases and J lost 7 bases. The CDR3 DNA reads TGTGCCAGCAGCTCTACCGGGACTAGCGGCACCCTATCCGTAAATGAGCAGTTCTTC. Translation gives CASSSTGTSGTLSVNEQFF.

This chain connects TRBV14 to TRBJ2-3, with TRBD2 matching 15 bases. V shed 1 base and J 5 bases; nucleotides not matched to a gene: 7. The CDR3 extends over 18 amino acids. Germline V CDR1 and CDR2: SGHDN, FVKESK. CDR3 in DNA: TGTGCCAGCAGCCAAGGCGGACTAGCGGGAGGGCCAAGAGATACGCAGTATTTT. As protein: CASSQGGLAGGPRDTQYF.

The chain couples TRBV2 to TRBJ1-6, with D hard to call. V gave up 3 bases and J gave up 5 bases, with 14 bases separating them. The CDR3 runs to 16 residues. Germline V gives CDR1 SNHLY, CDR2 FYNNEI. This CDR3 reads CASSDGFLADNSPLHF. In nucleotides, the CDR3 is TGTGCCAGCAGTGATGGGTTTCTGGCAGATAATTCACCCCTCCACTTT.

The chain has TRBV27 and TRBJ2-7, with D uncertain. The V end lost 2 bases, the J end lost 3 bases, and 11 bases lay between the germline ends. The CDR3 contains 14 residues. Germline assignment: CDR1 MNHEY and CDR2 SMNVEV (reference sequence). CDR3 residues: CASSLSPTFYEQYF. The DNA for the CDR3 is TGTGCCAGCAGTTTAAGCCCGACTTTCTACGAGCAGTACTTC.

This sequence joins TRBV9 and TRBJ1-2, with 10 bases lining up with TRBD1. The CDR3 loop spans 12 amino acids. Germline CDR1 reads SGDLS; CDR2 reads YYNGEE. The junction had 4 bases not matched to a gene; V was cut back by 0 bases and J by 14 bases. For the CDR3, the DNA is TGTGCCAGCAGCGTAGGGGACAGGGGTTTTACCTTC. This sequence encodes CASSVGDRGFTF.

The chain links TRBV7-8 to TRBJ2-1; 11 nucleotides align to TRBD2. The ends lost 5 bases at V and 0 bases at J; junction bases unmatched: 6. Germline V CDR1 and CDR2: SGHVS, FQNEAQ. This CDR3 has 17 residues. The DNA for the CDR3 is TGTGCCAGCAGCGACGCTAGCGGGAGGAGCTCCTACAATGAGCAGTTCTTC. Amino acid sequence: CASSDASGRSSYNEQFF.

The V call is TRBV18, the J call TRBJ1-4, with no clear D. Trimming left V 6 bases short and J 6 bases short, with 20 bases between. CDR3 size: 16 residues. CDR1 and CDR2 from the germline V gene are KGHSH and LQKENI. This CDR3 reads CASSGVKEERDEKLFF. CDR3 DNA sequence: TGTGCCAGCTCCGGGGTAAAAGAGGAACGGGATGAAAAACTGTTTTTT. Drawing the rest from reference TRBV18 and TRBJ1-4, the complete variable domain is NAGVMQNPRHLVRRRGQEARLRCSPMKGHSHVYWYRQLPEEGLKFMVYLQKENIIDESGMPKERFSAEFPKEGPSILRIQQVVRGDSAAYFCASSGVKEERDEKLFFGSGTQLSVL.

This clone was seen a single time. The chain is built from TRBV5-1 and TRBJ1-5; D uncertain. Trimming took off 5 bases at V and 0 bases at J, with 12 bases between the two ends. The CDR3 totals 15 residues. Per germline, CDR1 SGHRS and CDR2 YFSETQ. This CDR3 is CASSRADNSNQPQHF. The CDR3 DNA sequence: TGCGCCAGCAGTCGGGCAGATAATAGCAATCAGCCCCAGCATTTT.

CDR3 protein: CASSLRGAENTEAFF. The DNA for the CDR3 is TGTGCCAGCAGCTTAAGAGGGGCCGAGAACACTGAAGCTTTCTTT. This chain connects TRBV7-8 to TRBJ1-1; tentatively, D is TRBD1 (5 bases). The CDR3 extends over 15 amino acids. Trimming pared 2 bases from V and 1 base from J, leaving 11 bases between. Germline CDR1 reads SGHVS; CDR2 reads FQNEAQ.

This clone came up once. The CDR3 is CAIGQGHEQYF. The CDR3 region has the DNA TGTGCCATCGGACAGGGCCACGAGCAGTACTTC. The chain links TRBV10-3 to TRBJ2-7; the match to TRBD1 covers 8 bases. The CDR3 runs to 11 residues. The J segment lost 5 bases and the V segment lost 8 bases, leaving 2 bases of the junction unmatched. CDR1 and CDR2 from the germline V gene are ENHRY and SYGVKD.

This rearrangement joins TRBV4-1 to TRBJ1-5; 9 positions agree with TRBD1. Per the germline V gene, CDR1 is MGHRA and CDR2 is YSYEKL. The J segment lost 5 bases and the V segment lost 4 bases, leaving 21 bases of the junction unmatched. The CDR3 runs 20 residues. The CDR3 coding sequence is TGCGCCAGCAGCCCAACTCCGGGACAGGGTAGGGCCTTCGGTGATCAGCCCCAGCATTTT. Protein: CASSPTPGQGRAFGDQPQHF.

This clone was counted between two and nine times. This chain joins TRBV4-1 and TRBJ1-1, with D possibly TRBD1 on 6 matching bases. The CDR3 spans 14 residues. The germline gives CDR1 MGHRA, CDR2 YSYEKL. The germline V and J ends were trimmed by 3 bases and 4 bases, with 12 bases remaining between them. In DNA, the CDR3 is TGCGCCAGCAGCCACAGGGGAGGGGGCACTGAAGCTTTCTTT. It is translated as CASSHRGGGTEAFF.

The rearrangement uses TRBV7-2 and TRBJ2-3, with D perhaps matching TRBD1 or TRBD2 (5 bases each). The V end lost 0 bases, the J end lost 3 bases, and 13 bases lay between the germline ends. Germline lookup yields CDR1 SGHTA and CDR2 FQGNSA. CDR3 length equals 16 residues. The CDR3: CASSLAVPGRTDTQYF. In DNA, the CDR3 is TGTGCCAGCAGCTTAGCGGTCCCGGGACGGACAGATACGCAGTATTTT. Full variable domain (outside the CDR3, taken from reference TRBV7-2 and TRBJ2-3): GAGVSQSPSNKVTEKGKDVELRCDPISGHTALYWYRQSLGQGLEFLIYFQGNSAPDKSGLPSDRFSAERTGGSVSTLTIQRTQQEDSAVYLCASSLAVPGRTDTQYFGPGTRLTVL.

This chain connects TRBV5-1 to TRBJ2-7, with D tentatively TRBD1 or TRBD2 (6 bases each). This CDR3 contains 16 residues. Germline V gene lookup returns CDR1 SGHRS and CDR2 YFSETQ. Trimming removed 1 base at V and 0 bases at J, with 14 bases between. This chain's CDR3 is CASSLYRGQNSYEQYF. CDR3 DNA: TGCGCCAGCAGCTTGTATCGGGGGCAGAACTCCTACGAGCAGTACTTC. The full variable domain, its missing parts supplied by reference TRBV5-1 and TRBJ2-7, is KAGVTQTPRYLIKTRGQQVTLSCSPISGHRSVSWYQQTPGQGLQFLFEYFSETQRNKGNFPGRFSGRQFSNSRSEMNVSTLELGDSALYLCASSLYRGQNSYEQYFGPGTRLTVT.